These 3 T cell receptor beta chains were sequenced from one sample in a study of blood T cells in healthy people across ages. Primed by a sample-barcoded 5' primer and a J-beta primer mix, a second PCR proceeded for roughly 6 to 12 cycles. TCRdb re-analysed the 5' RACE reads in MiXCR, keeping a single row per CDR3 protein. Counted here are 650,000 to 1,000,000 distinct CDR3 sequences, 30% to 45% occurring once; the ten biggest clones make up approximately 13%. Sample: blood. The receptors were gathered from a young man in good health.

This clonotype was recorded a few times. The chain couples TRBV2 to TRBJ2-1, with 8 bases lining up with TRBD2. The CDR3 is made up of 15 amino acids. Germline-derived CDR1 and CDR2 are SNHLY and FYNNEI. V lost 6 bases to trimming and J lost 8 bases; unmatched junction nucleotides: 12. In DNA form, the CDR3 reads TGTGCCAGCAGCATGGGACTAGTGGGGGGGCATGAGCAGTTCTTC. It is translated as CASSMGLVGGHEQFF.

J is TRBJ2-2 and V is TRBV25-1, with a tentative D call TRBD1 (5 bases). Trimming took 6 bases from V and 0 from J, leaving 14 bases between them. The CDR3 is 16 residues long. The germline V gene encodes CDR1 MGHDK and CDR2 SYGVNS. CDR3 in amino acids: CASRKTGRANTGELFF. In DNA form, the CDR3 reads TGTGCCAGCAGGAAGACCGGCAGGGCGAACACCGGGGAGCTGTTTTTT.

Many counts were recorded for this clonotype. Here the CDR3 reads CASSSGQGVRNEQFF. In DNA, the CDR3 is TGTGCCAGCAGCTCCGGACAGGGGGTGAGGAATGAGCAGTTCTTC. The chain combines TRBV12-3 or TRBV12-4 with TRBJ2-1, with 10 bases matching TRBD1. V was pared by 6 bases and J by 7 bases, with 9 bases of the junction left unmatched. The CDR3 totals 15 residues.